This TCR beta chain was retrieved from a study of T-cell memory formation after mild COVID-19. Overall study context: There were largely donor-specific TCR clusters. General observations from the study: Clones shrinking between day 15 and 85 showed a balanced CD4/CD8 split, and those that grew later tilted toward CD4+. Pre-infection memory harbored some responding clones, suggesting cross-reactive memory joined.

In its sample, this clonotype was seen a few times. Its specificity is not known. TCRdb called the 5' RACE reads again in MiXCR, with one record for every CDR3 protein. This sample yields a few hundred thousand distinct CDR3 sequences, of which roughly 21% are seen a single time; 12% belongs to the top ten. V was shortened by 2 bases and J by 12 bases, with 20 bases between the two germline ends. This CDR3 contains 15 residues. Germline V gene lookup returns CDR1 LGHNA and CDR2 YSLEER. This chain links TRBV4-3 with TRBJ2-1, with D hard to call. This TCR came from an adult woman who had mild COVID-19 (a few samples of this study predate the infection). Cell type and time point are not known. Sample: PBMCs or a T cell subset sorted from them (not recorded which). For the CDR3, the DNA is TGCGCCAGCAGCCAACCCGGGTCCGGATCTCAAAGGCAGTTCTTC. It is translated as CASSQPGSGSQRQFF.